The 3 T cell receptor beta chains below come from one sample, sequenced in a study of shared clonotypes between healthy human individuals (dated by TCRdb to the early 2020s). The receptor library was made with the immunoSEQ multiplex PCR assay. TCRdb's version of the immuneACCESS table is confined to in-frame rearrangements and falls short of the full clone set. An unresolved V gene accounts for under half of the shortfall where checked; the remainder is of unknown origin. Recorded for this sample are about 380,000 clones; around 96% of them occurred a single time. The top ten constitute 0.32% of the sample. The sample taken for sequencing was memory CD8+ T cells sorted from blood. According to the study, the label for this sample's cell subset or site signals: CD45RO+ cells pooled with CCR7-negative TemRA cells. Receptor source: a man aged 25-45 years in good health.

The rearrangement joins TRBV6-6 to TRBJ2-2, with 7 nucleotides matching TRBD2. Losses at the gene ends were 3 bases for V and 0 bases for J; bases not matched to a gene: 4. Germline V gene lookup returns CDR1 MNHNY and CDR2 SVGAGI (reference sequence). The CDR3 covers 16 residues. This CDR3 reads CASSYRLAANTGELFF. The CDR3 DNA reads TGTGCCAGCAGTTATAGGCTAGCGGCGAACACCGGGGAGCTGTTTTTT.

V usage is TRBV2 and J usage is TRBJ1-1; no firm D call. CDR1 and CDR2 from the germline V gene are SNHLY and FYNNEI. Trimming removed 3 bases from V and 1 base from J, with 3 bases in between. There are 12 residues in the CDR3. The CDR3 here is CASSDRNTEAFF. CDR3 sequence (DNA): TGTGCCAGCAGTGATAGGAACACTGAAGCTTTCTTT. The full variable domain, completed using reference TRBV2 and TRBJ1-1, is EPEVTQTPSHQVTQMGQEVILRCVPISNHLYFYWYRQILGQKVEFLVSFYNNEISEKSEIFDDQFSVERPDGSNFTLKIRSTKLEDSAMYFCASSDRNTEAFFGQGTRLTVV.

The chain is built from TRBV19 and TRBJ2-6; 9 nucleotides agree with TRBD1. V shed 6 bases and J 3 bases; nucleotides not matched to a gene: 9. Germline CDR1 and CDR2: LNHDA and SQIVND (reference sequence). The CDR3 spans 17 residues. Here the CDR3 reads CASRVRTGDIGANVLTF. The DNA of the CDR3 is TGTGCCAGTAGGGTCCGGACAGGGGACATTGGGGCCAACGTCCTGACTTTC.